This T cell receptor beta chain was identified during a study of response to subunit inactivated influenza vaccine. Study-wide findings and caveats: There was a suggestion from the authors that each seasonal influenza vaccination recruits few new T cells.

This clonotype was observed a single time. The antigen remains unidentified. Germline V gene data show CDR1 as SQVTM and CDR2 as ANQGSEA. There are 15 residues in the CDR3. The junction had 9 bases not matched to a gene; V was cut back by 4 bases and J by 1 base. TCRdb re-called the RT-PCR reads through MiXCR, storing one row per CDR3 protein. The sample has 500,000 to 750,000 distinct CDR3 sequences; 13% to 15% are singletons. This TCR was recovered from a man between 50 and 59 years old who received an inactivated influenza vaccine. The chain has TRBV29-1 and TRBJ2-5; TRBD2 matches 7 bases. Sequencing used PBMCs from blood, obtained 11 to 12 days after vaccination. The CDR3 sequence: CSVVRVRGVQETQYF. CDR3 nucleotides: TGCAGCGTTGTGCGGGTACGGGGGGTCCAAGAGACCCAGTACTTC.